What follows are 27 T cell receptor beta chains derived from one specimen sequenced in a study of T cells in localized non-small cell lung cancer. This table comes from immunoSEQ multiplex PCR, and its TCRdb copy is limited to in-frame clones, with some not included. This sample yields some 14,000 clones, of which about 28% are seen a single time; approximately 7.1% belongs to the top ten. This sample comprised lung tumor tissue, obtained before any cancer treatment. The receptors were gathered from a female donor of 60 years or more with stage I lung adenocarcinoma.

This clone was seen only a few times. This chain connects TRBV11-3 to TRBJ2-3; the match to TRBD2 covers 12 bases. The ends lost 0 bases at V and 6 bases at J; junction bases unmatched: 7. The CDR3 is 17 residues long. Germline-derived CDR1 and CDR2 are SGHNT and YENEEA. The CDR3 sequence is CASSLELAGGRRDTQYF. DNA of the CDR3: TGTGCCAGCAGCTTAGAACTAGCGGGGGGCCGGAGGGATACGCAGTATTTT.

This clone has only a few counts. The chain employs TRBV6-4 and TRBJ2-7, with 8 bases identical to TRBD2. After removal of 8 bases from V and 6 bases from J, the junction contained 3 bases not matched to a gene. Per germline, CDR1 MRHNA and CDR2 SNTAGT. This CDR3 region has 11 residues. The DNA of the CDR3 is TGTGCCAGCCAGCGGGAGTGCGAGCAGTACTTC. This sequence encodes CASQRECEQYF.

The rearrangement links TRBV29-1 to TRBJ1-2; possibly TRBD1 for D (5 bases). In germline, CDR1 is SQVTM, CDR2 ANQGSEA. The CDR3 spans 12 residues. Trimming shortened V by 1 base and J by 5 bases, and 8 bases separated the two germline ends. CDR3: CSVEGQTYGYTF. CDR3 DNA sequence: TGCAGCGTTGAAGGACAGACTTATGGCTACACCTTC.

The chain has TRBV6-8 and TRBJ1-1; D may be TRBD1 (5 bases). The germline V gene encodes CDR1 MNHGY and CDR2 SAAAGT. V shed 8 bases and J shed 0 bases, with 25 bases lying between them. This CDR3 spans 18 amino acids. The CDR3 nucleotides are TGTGCCAGCTCGGGAATGGGTCAGTGGGGACGCGTGAACACTGAAGCTTTCTTT. Residues: CASSGMGQWGRVNTEAFF.

The chain couples TRBV19 to TRBJ1-3; 8 bases fit TRBD1. Unmatched junction bases numbered 1, after V lost 3 bases and J lost 0 bases. The germline gives CDR1 LNHDA, CDR2 SQIVND (reference sequence). The CDR3 has 15 amino acids. CDR3 residues: CASSMGTGSGNTIYF. CDR3 coding DNA: TGTGCCAGTAGTATGGGGACAGGCTCTGGAAACACCATATATTTT. The variable domain in full, completed from reference TRBV19 and TRBJ1-3, reads DGGITQSPKYLFRKEGQNVTLSCEQNLNHDAMYWYRQDPGQGLRLIYYSQIVNDFQKGDIAEGYSVSREKKESFPLTVTSAQKNPTAFYLCASSMGTGSGNTIYFGEGSWLTVV.

The V call is TRBV18, the J call TRBJ2-7; 7 bases are a match to TRBD1. Germline trimming cut 3 bases from V and 1 base from J; bases unmatched to any gene: 6. The CDR3 consists of 15 residues. CDR1 and CDR2 from the germline V gene are KGHSH and LQKENI. Here the CDR3 DNA reads TGTGCCAGCTCACCGCGGCAGGGGGATTCCTACGAGCAGTACTTC. It translates to CASSPRQGDSYEQYF.

The J gene is TRBJ1-1, the V gene TRBV18, with D possibly TRBD1 on 5 matching bases. Germline V CDR1 and CDR2: KGHSH, LQKENI. Trimming left V 3 bases short and J 1 base short, with 15 bases between. There are 16 residues in the CDR3. CDR3 DNA: TGTGCCAGCTCACCCGCCATAGGACACCCGAACACTGAAGCTTTCTTT. Translation: CASSPAIGHPNTEAFF. Supplemented by reference TRBV18 and TRBJ1-1, the full variable domain reads NAGVMQNPRHLVRRRGQEARLRCSPMKGHSHVYWYRQLPEEGLKFMVYLQKENIIDESGMPKERFSAEFPKEGPSILRIQQVVRGDSAAYFCASSPAIGHPNTEAFFGQGTRLTVV.

The chain carries TRBV18 and TRBJ1-3; 7 bases line up with TRBD1. The CDR3 is 16 amino acids. In germline, CDR1 is KGHSH, CDR2 LQKENI. V was pared by 2 bases and J by 0 bases, with 4 bases of the junction left unmatched. CDR3 in DNA: TGTGCCAGCTCACCATCCCAGGGGGGCTCTGGAAACACCATATATTTT. Translated, it gives CASSPSQGGSGNTIYF.

The sample holds a few counts of this clone. The rearrangement joins TRBV11-3 to TRBJ2-2, with D possibly called TRBD1 or TRBD2 (6 bases each). The CDR3 has 15 residues. Germline lookup yields CDR1 SGHNT and CDR2 YENEEA. V gave up 5 bases and J gave up 3 bases, with 13 bases separating them. The chain's CDR3 is CASSLWGADTGELFF. CDR3 bases: TGTGCCAGCAGCCTGTGGGGGGCGGACACCGGGGAGCTGTTTTTT. Filled out from reference TRBV11-3 and TRBJ2-2, the complete variable domain reads EAGVVQSPRYKIIEKKQPVAFWCNPISGHNTLYWYLQNLGQGPELLIRYENEEAVDDSQLPKDRFSAERLKGVDSTLKIQPAELGDSAVYLCASSLWGADTGELFFGEGSRLTVL.

Relative to its sample, this clone is medium-sized. The V gene is TRBV6-8, the J gene TRBJ2-2; tentatively, D is TRBD1 (5 bases). Trimming shortened V by 3 bases and J by 6 bases, and 14 bases separated the two germline ends. This CDR3 contains 15 residues. Germline-derived CDR1 and CDR2 are MNHGY and SAAAGT. Written as DNA, the CDR3 is TGTGCCAGCAGTTATTTGGGCGGACAAGCCGGGGAGCTGTTTTTT. It translates to CASSYLGGQAGELFF.

This chain connects TRBV29-1 to TRBJ1-4; D gene uncertain. Germline-derived CDR1 and CDR2 are SQVTM and ANQGSEA. V was trimmed by 6 bases and J by 7 bases, leaving 12 bases between them. CDR3 length: 12 amino acids. This CDR3 is CSVISGSEKLFF. CDR3 DNA: TGCAGCGTGATATCAGGTAGTGAAAAACTGTTTTTT.

The genes are TRBV6-8 and TRBJ2-1; weak D call: TRBD2 (5 bases). Germline V lookup: CDR1 MNHGY, CDR2 SAAAGT. The CDR3 covers 16 residues. V was trimmed by 6 bases and J by 1 base, leaving 16 bases between them. The CDR3 DNA reads TGTGCCAGCAGGGCGCAATGGAGGTTATCCTACAATGAGCAGTTCTTC. Its protein is CASRAQWRLSYNEQFF.

CDR3 in DNA: TGTGCCAGCTCACCCGGGACAGCAGAAGAGACCCAGTACTTC. Translating it yields CASSPGTAEETQYF. The chain employs TRBV18 and TRBJ2-5; 7 positions agree with TRBD1. Germline CDR1 KGHSH, CDR2 LQKENI. The CDR3 runs to 14 residues. V shed 3 bases, J shed 3 bases, and the junction held 4 bases outside the gene matches.

The rearrangement links TRBV6-8 to TRBJ1-1; D is uncertain. Germline V CDR1 and CDR2: MNHGY, SAAAGT. Trimming pared 2 bases from V and 4 bases from J, leaving 11 bases between. This CDR3 region has 14 residues. The CDR3 nucleotides are TGTGCCAGCAGTTACGCGACACCCTTCACTGAAGCTTTCTTT. It specifies CASSYATPFTEAFF.

This clone has a handful of counts. The V call is TRBV6-8, the J call TRBJ1-5, with 7 bases lining up with TRBD1. Trimming cost V 7 bases and J 2 bases; bases outside gene matches: 8. Looked up from germline, CDR1 is MNHGY and CDR2 is SAAAGT. CDR3 size: 15 residues. CDR3 sequence: CASTLQGRGNQPQHF. The CDR3 DNA sequence: TGTGCCAGCACCTTACAGGGGAGGGGCAATCAGCCCCAGCATTTT.

The chain recombines TRBV11-3 with TRBJ2-1, with D possibly matching TRBD2 (6 bases). Germline-derived CDR1 and CDR2 are SGHNT and YENEEA. The V end was cut by 3 bases, the J end by 4 bases, with 10 bases between. The CDR3 consists of 14 residues. The CDR3 is CASSLGGPYNEQFF. The CDR3 DNA reads as TGTGCCAGCAGCTTGGGAGGACCGTACAATGAGCAGTTCTTC.

There are a few counts of this clone. The chain couples TRBV6-8 to TRBJ1-3; no firm D call. Trimming left V 5 bases short and J 0 bases short, with 5 bases between. The CDR3 covers 13 residues. CDR1 MNHGY and CDR2 SAAAGT come from the germline V gene. As DNA, the CDR3 is TGTGCCAGCAGTGAGCTCTCTGGAAACACCATATATTTT. Translated, it gives CASSELSGNTIYF.

This clone came up a few times. V and J are TRBV11-3 and TRBJ2-1; weak D call: TRBD2 (7 bases). The CDR3 is 18 amino acids. The V gene's germline CDR1 is SGHNT and CDR2 YENEEA. V was clipped by 4 bases and J by 3 bases, with 22 bases between them. CDR3 loop: CASSWGGTMGGDYNEQFF. CDR3 coding DNA: TGTGCCAGCAGCTGGGGAGGGACAATGGGGGGCGACTACAATGAGCAGTTCTTC.

The V and J genes are TRBV9 and TRBJ1-6, with 8 bases lining up with TRBD1. CDR3 length: 13 residues. V was clipped by 4 bases and J by 15 bases; unmatched bases: 9. The V gene's germline CDR1 is SGDLS and CDR2 YYNGEE. CDR3: CASSPRGRGLLHF. The DNA of the CDR3 is TGTGCCAGCAGCCCCCGTGGCAGGGGGCTCCTCCACTTT.

This clone came up a few times. The V call is TRBV11-3, the J call TRBJ2-4, with D hard to call. From germline, CDR1 is SGHNT and CDR2 YENEEA. V shed 5 bases and J shed 10 bases, with 24 bases lying between them. CDR3 length: 16 residues. The DNA of the CDR3 is TGTGCCAGCAGCCCACCGATCCGACTGGGGAAGGATATTCAGTACTTC. Translated, it gives CASSPPIRLGKDIQYF.

V is TRBV6-8 and J is TRBJ1-2; 10 nucleotides agree with TRBD1. V shed 10 bases and J 7 bases; nucleotides not matched to a gene: 12. The germline V gene has CDR1 MNHGY and CDR2 SAAAGT. There are 14 residues in the CDR3. In DNA, the CDR3 is TGTGCCATCATGCCGGGACAGGGGTTTCGTGGCTACACCTTC. Protein: CAIMPGQGFRGYTF.

This clone was counted at least ten times. The gene calls are TRBV11-3 and TRBJ1-2; D may be TRBD1 (5 bases). The ends were cut back, 3 bases at V and 6 bases at J, with 17 bases in the middle. The CDR3 has 15 amino acids. Germline CDR1 SGHNT, CDR2 YENEEA. The CDR3 loop reads CASSLGPGPGHGYTF. DNA of the CDR3: TGTGCCAGCAGCTTGGGACCGGGACCTGGCCATGGCTACACCTTC.

This clone has just a few counts. The chain has TRBV6-8 and TRBJ1-1; D unclear. CDR1 is MNHGY and CDR2 is SAAAGT in the germline V gene. CDR3 size: 12 residues. V was clipped by 3 bases and J by 4 bases, with 6 bases between them. The CDR3 sequence: CASSYPPTEAFF. CDR3 in DNA: TGTGCCAGCAGTTATCCCCCCACTGAAGCTTTCTTT.

The CDR3 sequence is CASSLVTGGGQPQHF. DNA for the CDR3: TGTGCCAGCAGCTTAGTGACAGGTGGTGGTCAGCCCCAGCATTTT. The chain couples TRBV7-5 to TRBJ1-5; the D call of TRBD1 is as the table states it, not checked on the DNA. TRBV7-5 is given as a pseudogene. CDR3 length: 15 residues.

This chain links TRBV7-5 with TRBJ2-5. TRBV7-5 is a recognized pseudogene. The length of the CDR3 is 16 residues. The CDR3 loop is CASSLGNGGRGETQYF. For the CDR3, the DNA is TGTGCCAGCAGCTTAGGAAACGGGGGCCGGGGGGAGACCCAGTACTTC.

The chain combines TRBV5-1 with TRBJ2-7; 7 positions agree with TRBD2. The J segment lost 4 bases and the V segment lost 4 bases, leaving 11 bases of the junction unmatched. Germline values: CDR1 SGHRS, CDR2 YFSETQ. CDR3 length equals 15 residues. CDR3 protein: CASSPTGGRGYEQYF. Written as DNA, the CDR3 is TGCGCCAGCAGCCCTACGGGGGGTCGAGGATACGAGCAGTACTTC. Drawing the rest from reference TRBV5-1 and TRBJ2-7, the complete variable domain is KAGVTQTPRYLIKTRGQQVTLSCSPISGHRSVSWYQQTPGQGLQFLFEYFSETQRNKGNFPGRFSGRQFSNSRSEMNVSTLELGDSALYLCASSPTGGRGYEQYFGPGTRLTVT.

This clone has just one count. The chain joins TRBV19 to TRBJ2-1; 8 bases map to TRBD1. The CDR3 spans 15 residues. Per the germline V gene, CDR1 is LNHDA and CDR2 is SQIVND (reference sequence). Trimming removed 7 bases from V and 8 bases from J; junction bases left unmatched: 13. The chain's CDR3 is CASMPRTGIFHEQFF. CDR3 nucleotide sequence: TGTGCCAGTATGCCACGGACAGGGATTTTCCATGAGCAGTTCTTC.